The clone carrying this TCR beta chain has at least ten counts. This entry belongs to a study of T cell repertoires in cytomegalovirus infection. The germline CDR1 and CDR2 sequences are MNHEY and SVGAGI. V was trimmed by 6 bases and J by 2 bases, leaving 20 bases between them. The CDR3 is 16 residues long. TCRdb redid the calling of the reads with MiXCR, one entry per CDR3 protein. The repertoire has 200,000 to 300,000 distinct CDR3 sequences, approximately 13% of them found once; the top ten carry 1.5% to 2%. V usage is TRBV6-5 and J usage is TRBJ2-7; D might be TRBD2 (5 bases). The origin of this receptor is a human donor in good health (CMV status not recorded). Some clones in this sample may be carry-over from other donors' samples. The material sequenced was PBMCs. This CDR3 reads CASSFIRLSGTYEQYF. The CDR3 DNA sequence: TGTGCCAGCAGCTTCATCCGACTAAGCGGCACCTACGAGCAGTACTTC.